This T cell receptor (beta chain) comes out of a study of blood T cell repertoires in COVID-19 (TCRdb year 2020). In terms of the full investigation: Samples from collaborators originated in the United States, Italy and Spain and spanned both the acute and convalescent phases of COVID-19. The repertoires were released in a freely available public database meant as a resource for research on the immune response to SARS-CoV-2. Sample metadata almost always included a de-identified subject ID, COVID-19 status, age in years and sex. The material from the prospective study consisted of cDNA or gDNA derived from T cells, B-cell-depleted T cells, or PBMCs. Subjects who had been exposed to COVID-19, were actively infected with it, or had recovered from it provided the deeply sampled blood TCRbeta repertoires that made up the dataset. Where available, HLA class I and class II types were obtained from metadata supplied by the sample provider rather than from assay-based typing. The samples were drawn from two sources: the first 160 participants of the ongoing ImmuneRACE study, and 1,200 or so subjects contributed by 6 global collaborators.

One collaborating source in Seattle enrolled patients while the patients were actively infected and followed the patients over time throughout the course of disease. Whole blood was collected in K2EDTA tubes by collaborating institutions according to the institutions' own protocols. For TCRbeta analysis, collaborator samples were shipped as frozen whole blood, as isolated PBMCs, or as DNA extracted from either sample type. A word on this clone: This clone's antigen is unknown. Base-call qualities are not available, and no considerably larger clone is one nucleotide away.

V is clipped by 10 bases and J by 4 bases, and the sequence between their germline boundaries is 19 bases long. Sequences MNHEY (CDR1) and SVGAGI (CDR2) are obtained from the germline V gene. Taken from cysteine to phenylalanine, the CDR3 has 14 residues. The sequence is cut down to CDR3 DNA, 42 bases in frame from base 1. General conclusions and limits of the study: The quantity of clinical and demographic metadata differed by source and by participant and was supplied without curation.

TCRbeta CDR3 regions were amplified from genomic DNA by means of the immunoSEQ Assay, a bias-controlled multiplex PCR. In the original analysis: The number of nucleated cells in each sample was estimated from the amplification of reference gene primers within the assay. To quantify the absolute abundance of each unique TCRbeta CDR3 rearrangement, sequence reads were collapsed and filtered. For each sample, productive Simpson clonality was calculated as the square root of Simpson's diversity index over productive rearrangements. This immuneACCESS table, as held by TCRdb, lists in-frame sequences with V and J called but not all clones. Of the missing ones, under half trace to an unresolved V gene in checked studies; the others have no known cause. That table is the source of V, J and clone size, and D and trimming were worked out from the DNA. The sample records about 200,000 clones, 85% to 95% of which are singletons. Clones ranked in the top ten supply 0.7% to 0.8% of the sample.

Sequencing was performed on peripheral blood. This receptor was taken from a man aged 30-40 years with COVID-19, enrolled during active disease. The chain is encoded by TRBV6-5 joined to TRBJ1-2; the D segment could be TRBD1, given 5 matching bases. Here the CDR3 is given as CATRKGSSGYGYTF. The nucleotide sequence is TGTGCCACCCGAAAGGGGTCTTCCGGCTATGGCTACACCTTC.